Each of the 10 T cell receptor beta chains below was sequenced from the same sample in a study of shared clonotypes between healthy human individuals. The repertoire was sequenced with immunoSEQ multiplex PCR; TCRdb's copy has only in-frame clones and lacks some. The sample has hundreds of thousands of clones; 98% are singletons. CD8 cells regarded as naive lacked CD45RO, were positively chosen for CCR7, and omitted terminally differentiated effector memory CD45RA+ cells. Sequenced input: naive CD8+ T cells sorted from blood. The receptor set was obtained from a man between 25 and 39 years old in good health.

This chain connects TRBV7-9 to TRBJ2-1, with D possibly being TRBD1 or TRBD2 (6 bases each). Between the trimmed V and J ends, which lost 4 bases and 3 bases, there was a span of 13 bases. Per germline, CDR1 SEHNR and CDR2 FQNEAQ (reference sequence). CDR3 size: 15 residues. The CDR3 protein is CASSSPGALYNEQFF. The CDR3 coding sequence is TGTGCCAGCAGCTCTCCGGGGGCCCTCTACAATGAGCAGTTCTTC.

The rearrangement joins TRBV7-9 to TRBJ2-1, with a tentative D call TRBD2 (5 bases). The ends were cut back, 7 bases at V and 7 bases at J, with 17 bases in the middle. The CDR3 totals 14 residues. Germline CDR1 reads SEHNR; CDR2 reads FQNEAQ (reference sequence). The CDR3 protein is CASTGLAVGNEQFF. The CDR3 nucleotides read TGTGCCAGCACCGGCCTAGCTGTTGGGAATGAGCAGTTCTTC. The full variable domain, with the rest looked up from reference TRBV7-9 and TRBJ2-1, is DTGVSQNPRHKITKRGQNVTFRCDPISEHNRLYWYRQTLGQGPEFLTYFQNEAQLEKSRLLSDRFSAERPKGSFSTLEIQRTEQGDSAMYLCASTGLAVGNEQFFGPGTRLTVL.

This sequence joins TRBV7-9 and TRBJ2-2; D is unresolved. The CDR3 has 11 amino acids. The V gene lost 6 bases and the J gene lost 5 bases, with 4 bases spanning the gap. Germline V lookup: CDR1 SEHNR, CDR2 FQNEAQ (reference sequence). The CDR3 DNA sequence: TGTGCCAGCAGATTGACCGGGGAGCTGTTTTTT. Residues: CASRLTGELFF.

The V call is TRBV5-4, the J call TRBJ2-1; 11 bases map to TRBD2. The CDR3 has 17 residues. V dropped 0 bases and J dropped 4; count of bases not matched to a gene: 6. CDR1 is SGHNT, CDR2 YYREEE, per germline (reference sequence). This CDR3 is CASSLAEASGRYNEQFF. The CDR3 DNA sequence: TGTGCCAGCAGCTTGGCCGAGGCTAGCGGGAGGTACAATGAGCAGTTCTTC. Full variable domain (remainder filled in from reference TRBV5-4 and TRBJ2-1): ETGVTQSPTHLIKTRGQQVTLRCSSQSGHNTVSWYQQALGQGPQFIFQYYREEENGRGNFPPRFSGLQFPNYSSELNVNALELDDSALYLCASSLAEASGRYNEQFFGPGTRLTVL.

This chain links TRBV14 with TRBJ2-2; 7 bases agree with TRBD1. J was trimmed by 6 bases and V by 1 base; bases with no gene match: 5. The CDR3 spans 15 residues. Germline loops: CDR1 SGHDN, CDR2 FVKESK. The CDR3 nucleotides read TGTGCCAGCAGCCAAGTCCCCGGGACAGCCGGGGAGCTGTTTTTT. Translated, it gives CASSQVPGTAGELFF.

The V call is TRBV10-3, the J call TRBJ1-1; 7 bases are shared with TRBD1. V was pared by 2 bases and J by 4 bases, with 10 bases of the junction left unmatched. The CDR3 length is 16 residues. From germline, CDR1 is ENHRY and CDR2 SYGVKD. CDR3 in amino acids: CAISEVGEQGSTEAFF. In nucleotides, the CDR3 is TGTGCCATCAGTGAGGTCGGGGAACAGGGGAGCACTGAAGCTTTCTTT.

The V and J genes are TRBV5-1 and TRBJ2-1; 7 bases are shared with TRBD2. The CDR3 sequence is 16 residues long. CDR1 and CDR2 (germline): SGHRS, YFSETQ. Trimming cost V 0 bases and J 9 bases; bases outside gene matches: 12. Here the CDR3 reads CASSLEGTSWEGEQFF. The CDR3 coding sequence is TGCGCCAGCAGCTTGGAAGGGACTTCCTGGGAGGGTGAGCAGTTCTTC.

V usage is TRBV7-6 and J usage is TRBJ2-3, with a tentative D call TRBD2 (7 bases). Germline CDR1 is SGHVS and CDR2 is FNYEAQ. V lost 4 bases and J lost 1, with 15 bases in between. The CDR3 contains 16 residues. CDR3 sequence reads: CASSSDGGPGTDTQYF. In DNA form, the CDR3 reads TGTGCCAGCAGCTCGGACGGGGGGCCCGGCACAGATACGCAGTATTTT.

This chain links TRBV15 with TRBJ2-2, with D perhaps matching TRBD2 (6 bases). Trimming removed 1 base at V and 1 base at J, with 10 bases between. Germline V gives CDR1 LNHNV, CDR2 YYDKDF (reference sequence). This CDR3 comprises 16 residues. The CDR3 nucleotides read TGTGCCACCAGCAGAGGACGGACTAAGAACACCGGGGAGCTGTTTTTT. Its protein is CATSRGRTKNTGELFF.

The V call is TRBV5-1, the J call TRBJ2-5; D is uncertain. V lost 2 bases and J 5 bases, leaving 10 bases between the germline ends. Germline assignment: CDR1 SGHRS and CDR2 YFSETQ. The CDR3 covers 13 residues. Written as DNA, the CDR3 is TGCGCCAGCAGCTTATGGTCCGCGGAGACCCAGTACTTC. This translates into CASSLWSAETQYF.